A selection of T cell receptor beta chains follows, all from one sample in a study of OX40 agonist ivuxolimab in advanced cancers. Produced via immunoSEQ multiplex PCR; TCRdb's table is partial and in-frame only. This repertoire shows fewer than 85,000 clones, 92% found once; its top ten account for 0.5% to 0.65%. The specimen was CD4+ or CD8+ T cells sorted from blood, collected in a trial of the OX40 agonist ivuxolimab. Every receptor here comes from an adult with an advanced solid tumor such as melanoma, head and neck, liver or kidney cancer. CDR3s include the opening cysteine and the closing phenylalanine or tryptophan. The order of the fields is J gene, D gene, V gene, clone size, CDR3 protein, CDR3 DNA. The D gene is left open where the match is weak. Only part of the rows carry a size: once, few, many, or a class if the clone is expanded.

j_call: TRBJ1-1; d_call: .; v_call: TRBV11-2; clone_size: .; cdr3_aa: CASSSPRGAWTEAFF; cdr3_nt: TGTGCCAGCAGCTCGCCCAGGGGCGCCTGGACTGAAGCTTTCTTT
j_call: TRBJ1-1; d_call: .; v_call: TRBV13; clone_size: .; cdr3_aa: CASSLRRNTEAFF; cdr3_nt: TGTGCCAGCAGCTTACGGAGGAACACTGAAGCTTTCTTT
j_call: TRBJ1-2; d_call: .; v_call: TRBV5-5; clone_size: .; cdr3_aa: CASSLEQIRGGYTF; cdr3_nt: TGTGCCAGCAGCTTGGAACAGATTAGAGGTGGCTACACCTTC
j_call: TRBJ2-7; d_call: TRBD1; v_call: TRBV5-6; clone_size: .; cdr3_aa: CASSWPGTGTYEQYF; cdr3_nt: TGTGCCAGCAGCTGGCCCGGGACAGGGACCTACGAGCAGTACTTC
j_call: TRBJ2-6; d_call: TRBD1; v_call: TRBV5-1; clone_size: .; cdr3_aa: CASSHSGTGGGSGANVLTF; cdr3_nt: TGCGCCAGCAGCCACTCCGGGACAGGGGGGGGCTCTGGGGCCAACGTCCTGACTTTC
j_call: TRBJ2-1; d_call: TRBD2; v_call: TRBV7-9; clone_size: .; cdr3_aa: CASSLAGVVNEQFF; cdr3_nt: TGTGCCAGCAGCCTAGCGGGAGTGGTCAATGAGCAGTTCTTC
j_call: TRBJ2-2; d_call: .; v_call: TRBV7-6; clone_size: .; cdr3_aa: CASSARTPVFGPTGELFF; cdr3_nt: TGTGCCAGCAGCGCCAGGACCCCCGTCTTCGGACCCACCGGGGAGCTGTTTTTT
j_call: TRBJ1-2; d_call: TRBD1; v_call: TRBV10-3; clone_size: .; cdr3_aa: CAISAGTGSSLLYGYTF; cdr3_nt: TGTGCCATCAGCGCCGGGACAGGGTCGTCTCTGTTATATGGCTACACCTTC
j_call: TRBJ2-1; d_call: TRBD2; v_call: TRBV7-9; clone_size: .; cdr3_aa: CASSFESGSKDEQFF; cdr3_nt: TGTGCCAGCAGCTTCGAGAGCGGGAGTAAGGATGAGCAGTTCTTC
j_call: TRBJ1-2; d_call: .; v_call: TRBV14; clone_size: .; cdr3_aa: CASSPRPGDGYTF; cdr3_nt: TGTGCCAGCAGCCCTCGGCCCGGGGATGGCTACACCTTC
j_call: TRBJ2-5; d_call: TRBD1; v_call: TRBV7-9; clone_size: once; cdr3_aa: CASSSTGQARYQETQYF; cdr3_nt: TGTGCCAGCAGCTCAACCGGACAGGCACGTTACCAAGAGACCCAGTACTTC
j_call: TRBJ2-1; d_call: .; v_call: TRBV27; clone_size: .; cdr3_aa: CARSLGASGQFF; cdr3_nt: TGTGCCAGAAGTTTAGGGGCTTCGGGACAGTTCTTC
j_call: TRBJ2-1; d_call: .; v_call: TRBV7-9; clone_size: .; cdr3_aa: CASSAGVYNEQFF; cdr3_nt: TGTGCCAGCAGCGCCGGGGTCTACAATGAGCAGTTCTTC
j_call: TRBJ2-3; d_call: TRBD2; v_call: TRBV11-2; clone_size: .; cdr3_aa: CASSLAGGDTQYF; cdr3_nt: TGTGCCAGCAGCTTAGCGGGAGGGGATACGCAGTATTTT
j_call: TRBJ2-5; d_call: TRBD1; v_call: TRBV27; clone_size: .; cdr3_aa: CASSLNTGAETQYF; cdr3_nt: TGTGCCAGCAGTTTAAACACAGGGGCGGAGACCCAGTACTTC
j_call: TRBJ2-6; d_call: TRBD1; v_call: TRBV4-2; clone_size: .; cdr3_aa: CASSPRQGAGANVLTF; cdr3_nt: TGTGCCAGCAGCCCAAGACAGGGGGCTGGGGCCAACGTCCTGACTTTC
j_call: TRBJ2-5; d_call: TRBD2; v_call: TRBV4-3; clone_size: once; cdr3_aa: CASSQAAGGAETQYF; cdr3_nt: TGCGCCAGCAGCCAAGCCGCGGGGGGGGCGGAGACCCAGTACTTC
j_call: TRBJ2-2; d_call: TRBD1; v_call: TRBV2; clone_size: .; cdr3_aa: CASNVQGDFGELFF; cdr3_nt: TGTGCCAGCAATGTACAGGGGGATTTCGGGGAGCTGTTTTTT
j_call: TRBJ2-7; d_call: TRBD1; v_call: TRBV6-1; clone_size: .; cdr3_aa: CASIKIQGAGEQYF; cdr3_nt: TGTGCCAGCATTAAGATACAGGGGGCCGGCGAGCAGTACTTC
j_call: TRBJ2-5; d_call: .; v_call: TRBV7-9; clone_size: once; cdr3_aa: CASSPDRGGKKGETQYF; cdr3_nt: TGTGCCAGCAGCCCCGACCGAGGTGGGAAAAAAGGAGAGACCCAGTACTTC
j_call: TRBJ1-4; d_call: .; v_call: TRBV6-5; clone_size: .; cdr3_aa: CASSRGRGEKLFF; cdr3_nt: TGTGCCAGCAGTCGGGGGCGCGGTGAAAAACTGTTTTTT
j_call: TRBJ1-3; d_call: .; v_call: TRBV6-5; clone_size: once; cdr3_aa: CASMRAAGNTIYF; cdr3_nt: TGTGCCAGCATGAGAGCGGCTGGAAACACCATATATTTT
j_call: TRBJ2-7; d_call: .; v_call: TRBV7-8; clone_size: .; cdr3_aa: CASSSQGRTFSYEQYF; cdr3_nt: TGTGCCAGCAGCTCCCAGGGACGGACCTTTTCCTACGAGCAGTACTTC
j_call: TRBJ2-2; d_call: .; v_call: TRBV7-3; clone_size: few; cdr3_aa: CASSSDPNTGELFF; cdr3_nt: TGTGCCAGCAGCTCGGACCCAAACACCGGGGAGCTGTTTTTT
j_call: TRBJ1-5; d_call: .; v_call: TRBV19; clone_size: .; cdr3_aa: CASSIAGYNQPQHF; cdr3_nt: TGTGCCAGTAGTATAGCAGGGTACAATCAGCCCCAGCATTTT